The 24 T cell receptor beta chains below were found in one sample sequenced in a study of T cell responses to AZD1222 COVID-19 vaccine. Here immunoSEQ multiplex PCR was the method, and the copy in TCRdb shows in-frame clones only, minus some. The profile shows fewer than 90,000 clones, more than 70% of them singletons. Sequences were derived from peripheral blood, sampled 28 days after the second AZD1222 dose. These receptors came from an adult who received the AZD1222 COVID-19 vaccine.

The chain has TRBV19 and TRBJ1-1, with TRBD1 as a possible D gene (5 bases). V was shortened by 2 bases and J by 5 bases, with 9 bases between the two germline ends. CDR3 length equals 13 residues. Germline loops: CDR1 LNHDA, CDR2 SQIVND (reference sequence). In DNA form, the CDR3 reads TGTGCCAGTAGTATATCCAGGGAAACTGAAGCTTTCTTT. Encoded protein: CASSISRETEAFF.

This clone was seen a single time. The V call is TRBV6-5, the J call TRBJ2-7, with D perhaps TRBD1 (6 bases). The CDR3 is 16 residues long. The V gene lost 2 bases and the J gene lost 0 bases, with 14 bases spanning the gap. In germline, CDR1 is MNHEY, CDR2 SVGAGI. The CDR3 bases are TGTGCCAGCAGTTACACAGGGTTGGGGACCTCCTACGAGCAGTACTTC. It specifies CASSYTGLGTSYEQYF.

The J gene is TRBJ2-5, the V gene TRBV18; D not resolved. Germline CDR1 reads KGHSH; CDR2 reads LQKENI. V was trimmed by 3 bases and J by 4 bases, leaving 6 bases between them. This CDR3 has 12 amino acids. CDR3 loop: CASSPFRETQYF. Here the CDR3 DNA reads TGTGCCAGCTCACCTTTTCGAGAGACCCAGTACTTC.

This chain links TRBV28 with TRBJ2-1; 9 bases line up with TRBD1. Per the germline V gene, CDR1 is MDHEN and CDR2 is SYDVKM. Trimming at V came to 8 bases and at J to 6 bases, leaving 14 bases not matched to a gene. This CDR3 is built from 16 residues. The chain's CDR3 is CASHEYRDRARNEQFF. The CDR3 DNA is TGTGCCAGCCATGAATACCGGGACAGGGCCCGCAATGAGCAGTTCTTC.

The chain has TRBV7-9 and TRBJ1-1, with a possible D match to TRBD1 (6 bases). Trimming removed 5 bases at V and 3 bases at J, with 16 bases between. This CDR3 is 15 amino acids long. CDR1 and CDR2 (germline): SEHNR, FQNEAQ (reference sequence). This CDR3 reads CASSPWGGKDTEAFF. CDR3 coding DNA: TGTGCCAGCAGCCCGTGGGGGGGCAAGGACACTGAAGCTTTCTTT.

The chain's CDR3 is CASSDLPKGGRGTQYF. The CDR3 nucleotides are TGTGCCAGCAGTGACCTCCCGAAGGGGGGCAGGGGGACCCAGTACTTC. The V and J genes are TRBV6-1 and TRBJ2-5; D tentatively fits TRBD1 or TRBD2 (6 bases each). Looked up from germline, CDR1 is MNHNS and CDR2 is SASEGT. The CDR3 is 16 amino acids. Trimming left V 3 bases short and J 7 bases short, with 21 bases between.

The chain recombines TRBV5-4 with TRBJ2-5, with a possible D match to TRBD1 (6 bases). Germline V gives CDR1 SGHNT, CDR2 YYREEE (reference sequence). The CDR3 totals 14 residues. V was trimmed by 3 bases and J by 5 bases, leaving 14 bases between them. The CDR3 DNA is TGTGCCAGCAGCTCCCCGACAGGCGGGGAGACCCAGTACTTC. It translates to CASSSPTGGETQYF.

Concerning this clone itself: Its ends do not fully match the called genes, so a read error is possible. The rearrangement joins TRBV27 to TRBJ2-7; perhaps TRBD1 as D (6 bases). Germline V gene sequence: CDR1 MNHEY, CDR2 SMNVEV (reference sequence). CDR3 size: 14 residues. The CDR3 region is CASSISGVSYEQYF. CDR3 DNA: TGTGCCAGCAGTATATCAGGGGTTTCCTACGAGCAGTACTTC.

This clone came up a few times. The chain uses TRBV4-3 and TRBJ2-3; 9 positions agree with TRBD1. The trim removed 4 bases at V and 7 bases at J, leaving 9 bases unmatched. There are 15 residues in the CDR3. Germline V lookup: CDR1 LGHNA, CDR2 YSLEER. The CDR3 reads CASSPDRGDSHTQYF. The CDR3, as DNA: TGCGCCAGCAGCCCCGACAGGGGGGACTCCCATACGCAGTATTTT.

The rearrangement joins TRBV3-1 (or the pseudogene TRBV3-2) to TRBJ1-5; D may be TRBD1 (6 bases). Trimming removed 1 base from V and 2 bases from J, with 18 bases in between. Germline CDR1 and CDR2: LGHDT and YNNKEL (reference sequence). The CDR3 loop spans 18 amino acids. The CDR3 DNA reads as TGTGCCAGCAGCCAAGGGAGGGGGGGGGCCTACCGCAATCAGCCCCAGCATTTT. It translates to CASSQGRGGAYRNQPQHF.

The rearrangement links TRBV13 to TRBJ1-2; maybe TRBD1 (6 bases). V lost 5 bases, J lost 8 bases, and 18 bases lay in between. This CDR3 spans 14 amino acids. Germline CDR1 and CDR2: PRHDT and FYEKMQ (reference sequence). The CDR3 spells CASSQLQGPRGYTF. Written as DNA, the CDR3 is TGTGCCAGCAGCCAGCTTCAGGGGCCGAGAGGCTACACCTTC.

On this clone itself: Without the conserved terminal phenylalanine or tryptophan, this CDR3 likely stems from a read error. It is unclear where the CDR3 begins or ends on the DNA, so no DNA is shown, and the CDR3 is as TCRdb lists it. This chain links TRBV6-5 with TRBJ1-1; TRBD1, as called in the table, went unchecked against the DNA. Looked up from germline, CDR1 is MNHEY and CDR2 is SVGAGI. The CDR3 region is 13 residues in length, termini included. CDR3 sequence: CASSYSRGTGPTI.

The rearrangement uses TRBV29-1 and TRBJ2-7, with 7 bases matching TRBD1. Per the germline V gene, CDR1 is SQVTM and CDR2 is ANQGSEA. V was pared by 2 bases and J by 4 bases, with 11 bases of the junction left unmatched. CDR3 length: 15 residues. As DNA, the CDR3 is TGCAGCGTTGAAAGGGACAGTGGTCCCGGATACGAGCAGTACTTC. It encodes CSVERDSGPGYEQYF.

The CDR3 DNA sequence: TGTGCCAGCAGCTTCGTGACTAGCGAGACAGATACGCAGTATTTT. Translated, it gives CASSFVTSETDTQYF. The chain links TRBV11-2 to TRBJ2-3; 8 nucleotides match TRBD2. Germline CDR1 is SGHAT and CDR2 is FQNNGV. V gave up 3 bases and J gave up 3 bases; unmatched junction bases: 5. CDR3 size: 15 residues.

The chain has TRBV5-8 and TRBJ1-5; 10 bases fit TRBD1. This CDR3 has 16 amino acids. J lost 8 bases, V lost 0 bases, and 8 bases had no gene match. Germline V CDR1 and CDR2: SGHTS, YDEGEE. DNA for the CDR3: TGTGCCAGCAGCTTGGGGGACAGGGGCTCCTTTAAGCCCCAGCATTTT. This encodes CASSLGDRGSFKPQHF.

The chain employs TRBV10-3 and TRBJ1-5, with D possibly being TRBD1 (6 bases). The V gene's germline CDR1 is ENHRY and CDR2 SYGVKD. This CDR3 region has 13 residues. Trimming took off 8 bases at V and 2 bases at J, with 10 bases between the two ends. CDR3 in amino acids: CAIRGAGNQPQHF. The CDR3, as DNA: TGTGCCATCCGGGGGGCTGGCAATCAGCCCCAGCATTTT.

The chain recombines TRBV18 with TRBJ2-7; possibly TRBD2 for D (5 bases). V was clipped by 3 bases and J by 6 bases, with 6 bases between them. CDR1 is KGHSH and CDR2 is LQKENI in the germline V gene. This CDR3 comprises 11 residues. The CDR3 DNA follows: TGTGCCAGCTCACCGGAGGTCGAGCAGTACTTC. Its translation is CASSPEVEQYF.

This chain links TRBV7-9 with TRBJ2-1, with TRBD2 matching over 10 bases. Germline CDR1 SEHNR, CDR2 FQNEAQ (reference sequence). After removal of 1 base from V and 10 bases from J, the junction contained 10 bases not matched to a gene. The CDR3 extends over 16 amino acids. The CDR3 reads CASSLGLAGAPYEQFF. The CDR3 coding sequence is TGTGCCAGCAGCTTAGGGCTAGCGGGGGCCCCGTACGAGCAGTTCTTC.

The chain carries TRBV4-3 and TRBJ1-5; D is perhaps TRBD1 (6 bases). Germline CDR1 reads LGHNA; CDR2 reads YSLEER. The germline V and J ends were trimmed by 3 bases and 7 bases, with 10 bases remaining between them. CDR3 length: 13 residues. For the CDR3, the DNA is TGCGCCAGCAGCCAGCTACAGGGCCAGCCCCAGCATTTT. It encodes CASSQLQGQPQHF.

The CDR3 region has the DNA TGTGCCAGCAGTCCCAACACGAACAGGGGTCGGGGCCCCACGCAGTATTTT. Its protein product is CASSPNTNRGRGPTQYF. J is TRBJ2-3 and V is TRBV27, with 7 bases matching TRBD1. Germline V gene lookup returns CDR1 MNHEY and CDR2 SMNVEV (reference sequence). The CDR3 runs 17 residues. The junction had 20 bases not matched to a gene; V was cut back by 5 bases and J by 9 bases.

This chain links TRBV7-2 with TRBJ2-5; D perhaps matches TRBD1 (5 bases). Germline-derived CDR1 and CDR2 are SGHTA and FQGNSA. The CDR3 is 16 amino acids. Trimming cost V 4 bases and J 5 bases, with 20 bases left between them. The CDR3 here is CASSSRWGAGEETQYF. The CDR3 region has the DNA TGTGCCAGCAGCTCGAGGTGGGGCGCTGGAGAGGAGACCCAGTACTTC.

The chain couples TRBV21-1 to TRBJ2-7; the DNA was not compared with TRBD2, the D call given in the table. TRBV21-1 is shown as a pseudogene. The CDR3 runs 16 residues. In DNA, the CDR3 is TGTGCCAGCAGCAAAGGTTCGGGGTACGAGCCCTACGAGCAGTACTTC. Translating gives CASSKGSGYEPYEQYF.

This chain joins TRBV7-3 and TRBJ2-1; TRBD2 aligns across 10 bases. The CDR3 runs 15 residues. Trimming at V came to 2 bases and at J to 8 bases, leaving 6 bases not matched to a gene. Looked up from germline, CDR1 is SGHTA and CDR2 is FQGTGA. The CDR3 region has the DNA TGTGCCAGCAGCTTACGGTCTAGCGGGAGACATGAGCAGTTCTTC. Translation gives CASSLRSSGRHEQFF.

The table lists this clone with a count of one. The chain uses TRBV6-5 and TRBJ1-2; TRBD1 agrees at 7 bases. V was clipped by 2 bases and J by 7 bases; unmatched bases: 13. There are 16 residues in the CDR3. Germline CDR1 is MNHEY and CDR2 is SVGAGI. The CDR3 DNA reads as TGTGCCAGCAGTTACGAGACAGGGAGGGGGAGTGGTGGCTACACCTTC. Its translation is CASSYETGRGSGGYTF.